This T cell receptor beta chain was recovered during a study of blood T cell repertoires in COVID-19. About the research overall: Donors in the United States, Italy and Spain gave samples during acute or convalescent COVID-19.

The data were produced by immunoSEQ multiplex PCR, yet TCRdb's version contains in-frame clones alone and is incomplete. This table holds about 110,000 clones, 65% to 75% found once. With 0 bases clipped from V and 5 bases from J, the junction kept 0 bases outside the gene matches. Germline loops: CDR1 SGHDT, CDR2 YYEEEE. This CDR3 is built from 13 residues. V gene TRBV5-6 combines with J gene TRBJ2-5; 8 bases align to TRBD1. The TCR originated in a human donor with acute or convalescent COVID-19. The donor label of this sample is uncertain. The sequenced sample consisted of peripheral blood. In nucleotides, the CDR3 is TGTGCCAGCAGCTTGGACAGGGGGGAGACCCAGTACTTC. This gives the protein CASSLDRGETQYF.